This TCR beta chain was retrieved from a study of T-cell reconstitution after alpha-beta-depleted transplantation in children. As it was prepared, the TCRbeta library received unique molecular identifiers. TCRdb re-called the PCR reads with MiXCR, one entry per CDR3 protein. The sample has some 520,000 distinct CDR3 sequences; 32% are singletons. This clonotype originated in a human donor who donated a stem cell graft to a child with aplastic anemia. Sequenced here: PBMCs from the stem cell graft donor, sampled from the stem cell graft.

The CDR3 sequence is CASSVGTDQQETQYF. The CDR3 region has the DNA TGTGCCAGCAGCGTGGGGACAGACCAACAAGAGACCCAGTACTTC. The chain joins TRBV9 to TRBJ2-5; 7 bases are a match to TRBD1. Per the germline V gene, CDR1 is SGDLS and CDR2 is YYNGEE. V was clipped by 2 bases and J by 2 bases; unmatched bases: 6. The CDR3 runs to 15 residues.